This entry lists 28 T cell receptor beta chains sequenced from one sample in a study of graft-versus-host responses after intestinal transplantation. The antigens these receptors bind are not known. The table came from immunoSEQ multiplex PCR; TCRdb's copy has only in-frame clones and leaves some out. The profile shows about 97,000 clones, about 90% of them singletons. Sequenced here: unstimulated CD8+ T cells sorted from spleen or lymph node cells, sampled before transplant. The receptors originated from a human donor who was the organ donor for an intestinal transplant.

This clone was seen once. The V call is TRBV30, the J call TRBJ1-1, with a tentative D call TRBD1 (5 bases). The V gene lost 4 bases and the J gene lost 4 bases, with 10 bases spanning the gap. CDR1 GTSNPN and CDR2 SVGIG come from the germline V gene (reference sequence). CDR3 length equals 12 residues. The CDR3 sequence: CAWTPGPTEAFF. Here the CDR3 DNA reads TGTGCCTGGACACCAGGGCCCACTGAAGCTTTCTTT.

The chain combines TRBV5-1 with TRBJ2-7; D perhaps matches TRBD1 (6 bases). Germline CDR1 and CDR2: SGHRS and YFSETQ. The CDR3 length is 18 residues. Trimming left V 4 bases short and J 4 bases short, with 27 bases between. CDR3 coding DNA: TGCGCCAGCAGCCATCGTCCCGGGACATTTTCGTCCTCTTACGAGCAGTACTTC. Translated, it gives CASSHRPGTFSSSYEQYF.

The gene calls are TRBV15 and TRBJ2-3; D not certain. Trimming left V 1 base short and J 6 bases short, with 8 bases between. The CDR3 totals 13 residues. Per the germline V gene, CDR1 is LNHNV and CDR2 is YYDKDF (reference sequence). CDR3 amino acids: CATSRAARDTQYF. CDR3 DNA sequence: TGTGCCACCAGCAGAGCCGCGAGGGATACGCAGTATTTT.

The chain combines TRBV13 with TRBJ2-1, with TRBD2 matching 9 bases. Germline V gene lookup returns CDR1 PRHDT and CDR2 FYEKMQ (reference sequence). The CDR3 contains 17 residues. V lost 1 base to trimming and J lost 0 bases; unmatched junction nucleotides: 4. This CDR3 is CASSLEGSGSSYNEQFF. CDR3 coding DNA: TGTGCCAGCAGCTTAGAGGGTAGCGGGAGCTCCTACAATGAGCAGTTCTTC.

This chain connects TRBV7-9 to TRBJ1-2; no clear D gene. The CDR3 is 12 residues long. Deletions cut 0 bases from V and 7 bases from J, with 6 bases between. Germline CDR1 and CDR2: SEHNR and FQNEAQ (reference sequence). CDR3 protein: CASSLAGVGYTF. DNA for the CDR3: TGTGCCAGCAGCTTAGCCGGGGTTGGCTACACCTTC.

The table lists this clone with a few counts. This CDR3 reads CASSYRGRLEQYF. CDR3 coding DNA: TGTGCCAGCAGTTACCGGGGTAGGCTCGAGCAGTACTTC. The chain couples TRBV6-5 to TRBJ2-7; D is possibly TRBD2 (5 bases). V was clipped by 2 bases and J by 6 bases, with 11 bases between them. The germline V gene encodes CDR1 MNHEY and CDR2 SVGAGI. CDR3 size: 13 residues.

The chain recombines TRBV6-1 with TRBJ2-6; the D gene is possibly TRBD2 (5 bases). Germline CDR1 MNHNS, CDR2 SASEGT. V gave up 7 bases and J gave up 0 bases, with 10 bases separating them. This CDR3 is built from 15 residues. The CDR3 loop reads CASTQRDSGANVLTF. CDR3 nucleotides: TGTGCCAGCACCCAACGGGACTCTGGGGCCAACGTCCTGACTTTC.

The chain has TRBV7-9 and TRBJ1-1; 8 bases align to TRBD1. V shed 6 bases and J 2 bases; nucleotides not matched to a gene: 8. Germline assignment: CDR1 SEHNR and CDR2 FQNEAQ (reference sequence). The length of the CDR3 is 15 residues. The CDR3 protein is CASRIQGELNTEAFF. For the CDR3, the DNA is TGTGCCAGCAGGATACAGGGGGAACTAAACACTGAAGCTTTCTTT.

In DNA form, the CDR3 reads TGTGCCTGGAGTGTACGGGTCCCTCACCGGACAGGGGAAGACTATGGCTACACCTTC. Its protein product is CAWSVRVPHRTGEDYGYTF. The chain combines TRBV30 with TRBJ1-2; TRBD1 agrees at 9 bases. CDR1 and CDR2 (germline): GTSNPN, SVGIG (reference sequence). V lost 0 bases, J lost 3 bases, and 17 bases stayed unmatched. The CDR3 sequence is 19 residues long.

This rearrangement joins TRBV7-8 to TRBJ2-2, with D possibly TRBD1 on 5 matching bases. Trimming took 1 base from V and 7 from J, leaving 16 bases between them. The CDR3 totals 16 residues. CDR1 is SGHVS and CDR2 is FQNEAQ in the germline V gene. CDR3 region: CASSLDRGRIGGELFF. CDR3 sequence (DNA): TGTGCCAGCAGCTTAGATAGGGGTCGGATTGGCGGGGAGCTGTTTTTT.

This chain uses TRBV4-1 with TRBJ1-5; no firm D call. The germline V and J ends were trimmed by 4 bases and 0 bases, with 13 bases remaining between them. There are 16 residues in the CDR3. Germline CDR1 and CDR2: MGHRA and YSYEKL. The CDR3 nucleotides are TGCGCCAGCAGCCCGATTATGAGCGGTAGCAATCAGCCCCAGCATTTT. Its protein is CASSPIMSGSNQPQHF.

The rearrangement uses TRBV2 and TRBJ1-3; TRBD1 matches at 7 bases. There are 14 residues in the CDR3. J lost 0 bases, V lost 5 bases, and 1 base had no gene match. Germline loops: CDR1 SNHLY, CDR2 FYNNEI. Here the CDR3 DNA reads TGTGCCAGCAGTTGGGACAGCTCTGGAAACACCATATATTTT. Amino acids: CASSWDSSGNTIYF. The variable domain in full, completed from reference TRBV2 and TRBJ1-3, reads EPEVTQTPSHQVTQMGQEVILRCVPISNHLYFYWYRQILGQKVEFLVSFYNNEISEKSEIFDDQFSVERPDGSNFTLKIRSTKLEDSAMYFCASSWDSSGNTIYFGEGSWLTVV.

The chain couples TRBV5-1 to TRBJ2-1; D is possibly TRBD1 (6 bases). The length of the CDR3 is 13 residues. Trimming pared 4 bases from V and 7 bases from J, leaving 12 bases between. The V gene's germline CDR1 is SGHRS and CDR2 YFSETQ. The CDR3 loop reads CASSLYRGNEQFF. In nucleotides, the CDR3 is TGCGCCAGCAGCCTCTATAGGGGGAATGAGCAGTTCTTC. The variable domain in full, with the rest retrieved from reference TRBV5-1 and TRBJ2-1, is KAGVTQTPRYLIKTRGQQVTLSCSPISGHRSVSWYQQTPGQGLQFLFEYFSETQRNKGNFPGRFSGRQFSNSRSEMNVSTLELGDSALYLCASSLYRGNEQFFGPGTRLTVL.

The rearrangement uses TRBV29-1 and TRBJ2-7; a possible D gene is TRBD1 (6 bases). V lost 6 bases and J lost 3, with 15 bases in between. Germline V CDR1 and CDR2: SQVTM, ANQGSEA. The CDR3 extends over 13 amino acids. The CDR3 sequence: CSVTTGNGYEQYF. The CDR3 coding sequence is TGCAGCGTAACCACAGGGAATGGCTACGAGCAGTACTTC.

This clone was observed a single time. The rearrangement links TRBV28 to TRBJ2-7; a weak D match, TRBD2 (6 bases). From germline, CDR1 is MDHEN and CDR2 SYDVKM. Trimming cost V 8 bases and J 4 bases, with 12 bases left between them. The CDR3 runs to 12 residues. The CDR3, as DNA: TGTGCCAGCTCCGGTGGGGGGTACGAGCAGTACTTC. This sequence encodes CASSGGGYEQYF.

V usage is TRBV5-5 and J usage is TRBJ2-7; D perhaps matches TRBD1 (6 bases). V was clipped by 7 bases and J by 0 bases, with 23 bases between them. CDR1 and CDR2 from the germline V gene are SGHKS and YYEKEE (reference sequence). The CDR3 consists of 17 residues. The CDR3 is CASGVVFVGGSSYEQYF. The DNA of the CDR3 is TGTGCCAGCGGCGTCGTTTTTGTAGGGGGAAGCTCCTACGAGCAGTACTTC.

The gene calls are TRBV4-1 and TRBJ1-1; D may be TRBD1 (5 bases). CDR1 is MGHRA and CDR2 is YSYEKL in the germline V gene. V was clipped by 1 base and J by 7 bases, with 10 bases between them. The CDR3 runs to 13 residues. CDR3 sequence (DNA): TGCGCCAGCAGCCAAGCAGGGATGAGTGAAGCTTTCTTT. It translates to CASSQAGMSEAFF.

The count of this clone is one. The chain couples TRBV29-1 to TRBJ2-1; TRBD1 might be the D (5 bases). Looked up from germline, CDR1 is SQVTM and CDR2 is ANQGSEA. V shed 6 bases and J shed 5 bases, with 20 bases lying between them. This CDR3 comprises 15 residues. The CDR3 loop is CSVPRAIYSNNEQFF. The CDR3 coding sequence is TGCAGCGTCCCCAGGGCTATCTACAGCAACAATGAGCAGTTCTTC.

This clone is a singleton in its sample. V usage is TRBV5-6 and J usage is TRBJ1-6; D possibly corresponds to TRBD1 (6 bases). Germline lookup yields CDR1 SGHDT and CDR2 YYEEEE. This CDR3 is 17 amino acids long. Trimming left V 0 bases short and J 5 bases short, with 15 bases between. The CDR3 DNA reads TGTGCCAGCAGCTTGGGGGGGCCCGCGGGGGATAATTCACCCCTCCACTTT. It specifies CASSLGGPAGDNSPLHF.

The CDR3 is CASSLAGGMNTEAFF. DNA for the CDR3: TGTGCCAGCAGCTTAGCGGGGGGAATGAACACTGAAGCTTTCTTT. The chain uses TRBV7-3 and TRBJ1-1; D is possibly TRBD1 (5 bases). The V gene lost 2 bases and the J gene lost 0 bases, with 10 bases spanning the gap. Germline V gene data show CDR1 as SGHTA and CDR2 as FQGTGA. The CDR3 is made up of 15 amino acids.

The table lists this clone with a count of one. This chain uses TRBV19 with TRBJ2-1, with a tentative D call TRBD1 (5 bases). CDR3 length equals 13 residues. Trimming shortened V by 6 bases and J by 4 bases, and 10 bases separated the two germline ends. The germline V gene encodes CDR1 LNHDA and CDR2 SQIVND (reference sequence). For the CDR3, the DNA is TGTGCCAGTAGGATGACAGCGTACAATGAGCAGTTCTTC. Residues: CASRMTAYNEQFF.

This rearrangement joins TRBV7-6 to TRBJ2-1, with D perhaps TRBD1 (6 bases). This CDR3 is 13 amino acids long. Trimming removed 5 bases at V and 5 bases at J, with 10 bases between. Germline CDR1 SGHVS, CDR2 FNYEAQ. The CDR3 sequence is CASSPPGDNEQFF. In DNA form, the CDR3 reads TGTGCCAGCAGCCCGCCAGGGGACAATGAGCAGTTCTTC.

The V and J genes are TRBV19 and TRBJ2-1, with a weak D call TRBD1 (5 bases). This CDR3 comprises 12 residues. V gave up 4 bases and J gave up 10 bases, with 11 bases separating them. In germline, CDR1 is LNHDA, CDR2 SQIVND (reference sequence). The CDR3 DNA follows: TGTGCCAGTAGTACAGGGTTAAGGGAGCAGTTCTTC. Its protein is CASSTGLREQFF.

The rearrangement joins TRBV2 to TRBJ2-7; the D gene is possibly TRBD1 (6 bases). The CDR3 consists of 15 residues. Germline values: CDR1 SNHLY, CDR2 FYNNEI. The V gene lost 1 base and the J gene lost 1 base, with 11 bases spanning the gap. The CDR3 loop reads CASSEEGTPSYEQYF. The DNA of the CDR3 is TGTGCCAGCAGTGAAGAAGGGACACCATCCTACGAGCAGTACTTC.

The CDR3 DNA is TGTGCCAGCAGTCCAAATAGCGGGTCGGGTGGGGGCGAGCAGTTCTTC. It codes for CASSPNSGSGGGEQFF. The chain couples TRBV27 to TRBJ2-1; TRBD2 is a possible D gene (7 bases). The length of the CDR3 is 16 residues. Germline V lookup: CDR1 MNHEY, CDR2 SMNVEV (reference sequence). The V gene lost 5 bases and the J gene lost 10 bases, with 24 bases spanning the gap.

This clone was observed once. This rearrangement joins TRBV5-1 to TRBJ2-3; 10 bases line up with TRBD2. J gave up 6 bases and V 1 base, and 11 bases lay outside the gene matches. Per germline, CDR1 SGHRS and CDR2 YFSETQ. The CDR3 length is 17 residues. In nucleotides, the CDR3 is TGCGCCAGCAGCTTGTGGGGGAGCGGGAGGGCCGGGGATACGCAGTATTTT. Encoded protein: CASSLWGSGRAGDTQYF.

J is TRBJ2-3 and V is TRBV7-3, with a possible D match to TRBD1 (6 bases). The germline V gene has CDR1 SGHTA and CDR2 FQGTGA. The germline V and J ends were trimmed by 0 bases and 6 bases, with 13 bases remaining between them. This CDR3 region has 15 residues. Here the CDR3 reads CASSLTSGEQDTQYF. CDR3 DNA sequence: TGTGCCAGCAGCTTAACGTCAGGGGAGCAGGATACGCAGTATTTT.

This sequence joins TRBV5-5 and TRBJ2-1; TRBD2 is a possible D gene (6 bases). The CDR3 consists of 13 residues. Germline values: CDR1 SGHKS, CDR2 YYEKEE (reference sequence). V lost 2 bases to trimming and J lost 7 bases, with 10 bases between them. The CDR3 here is CASSFLLANEQFF. The CDR3 DNA follows: TGTGCCAGCAGCTTCTTGCTAGCGAATGAGCAGTTCTTC. Based on the CDR3 plus reference TRBV5-5 and TRBJ2-1, the full variable domain is DAGVTQSPTHLIKTRGQQVTLRCSPISGHKSVSWYQQVLGQGPQFIFQYYEKEERGRGNFPDRFSARQFPNYSSELNVNALLLGDSALYLCASSFLLANEQFFGPGTRLTVL.